The next 8 T cell receptor beta chains were all read from a single sample in a study of CD8 T cells in Susac syndrome. cDNA came from approximately 0.5 to 1 ug RNA primed by random hexamers. MiXCR was run by TCRdb on the immunoSEQ multiplex PCR reads, yielding one entry per CDR3 protein. This sample has around 150,000 distinct CDR3 sequences, with 90% to 96% found just once. The sequenced sample consisted of CD4+ T cells from PBMCs. The receptors here all came from a human donor with Susac syndrome.

This chain connects TRBV3-1 to TRBJ1-2; no clear D. This CDR3 contains 13 residues. In germline, CDR1 is LGHDT, CDR2 YNNKEL (reference sequence). Between the trimmed V and J ends, which lost 3 bases and 8 bases, there was a span of 13 bases. The CDR3 DNA reads as TGTGCCAGCAGCCATCGTGACCGGGAGGGCTACACCTTC. It translates to CASSHRDREGYTF.

CDR3 sequence reads: CASVPTGTNTGELFF. CDR3 in DNA: TGTGCCAGCGTTCCGACAGGAACGAACACCGGGGAGCTGTTTTTT. The chain employs TRBV12-3 or TRBV12-4 and TRBJ2-2; D possibly corresponds to TRBD1 (6 bases). The CDR3 consists of 15 residues. The ends were cut back, 8 bases at V and 0 bases at J, with 13 bases in the middle.

The gene calls are TRBV6-6 and TRBJ1-2; 7 nucleotides agree with TRBD1. CDR3 size: 13 residues. Trimming cost V 5 bases and J 4 bases; bases outside gene matches: 4. Looked up from germline, CDR1 is MNHNY and CDR2 is SVGAGI (reference sequence). This chain's CDR3 is CASSGGTVYGYTF. In DNA form, the CDR3 reads TGTGCCAGCAGTGGGGGGACAGTCTATGGCTACACCTTC.

This chain joins TRBV20-1 and TRBJ1-2; 8 positions match TRBD1. V lost 3 bases, J lost 8 bases, and 8 bases stayed unmatched. The CDR3 has 13 amino acids. Germline-derived CDR1 and CDR2 are DFQATT and SNEGSKA (reference sequence). CDR3 sequence: CSARTGAPGGYTF. The CDR3 bases are TGCAGTGCTAGGACAGGGGCGCCGGGCGGCTACACCTTC.

The gene calls are TRBV6-6 and TRBJ1-5; possible D gene TRBD1, 5 bases. V gave up 3 bases and J gave up 6 bases, with 12 bases separating them. This CDR3 spans 14 amino acids. CDR1 and CDR2 from the germline V gene are MNHNY and SVGAGI (reference sequence). CDR3 sequence: CASSYLGVSQPQHF. CDR3 sequence (DNA): TGTGCCAGCAGTTATCTGGGGGTAAGTCAGCCCCAGCATTTT.

In nucleotides, the CDR3 is TGCAGTGCTAGAAGCCCCTTGAACACTGAAGCTTTCTTT. This codes for CSARSPLNTEAFF. The J gene is TRBJ1-1, the V gene TRBV20-1; no definite D call. This CDR3 is built from 13 residues. V lost 2 bases and J lost 0, with 7 bases in between. The V gene's germline CDR1 is DFQATT and CDR2 SNEGSKA (reference sequence).

This sequence joins TRBV25-1 and TRBJ1-2; the match to TRBD1 covers 7 bases. The germline gives CDR1 MGHDK, CDR2 SYGVNS. After removal of 3 bases from V and 3 bases from J, the junction contained 7 bases not matched to a gene. This CDR3 has 15 amino acids. The CDR3 DNA reads as TGTGCCAGCAGTGAGCCGCGACAGGGAGACTATGGCTACACCTTC. Amino acids: CASSEPRQGDYGYTF.

This sequence joins TRBV29-1 and TRBJ2-1; the D gene is possibly TRBD2 (5 bases). Germline assignment: CDR1 SQVTM and CDR2 ANQGSEA. The germline V and J ends were trimmed by 6 bases and 9 bases, with 15 bases remaining between them. This CDR3 region has 12 residues. CDR3 in DNA: TGCAGCGTCAAACCCCGACGGGGTGAGCAGTTCTTC. Encoded protein: CSVKPRRGEQFF.